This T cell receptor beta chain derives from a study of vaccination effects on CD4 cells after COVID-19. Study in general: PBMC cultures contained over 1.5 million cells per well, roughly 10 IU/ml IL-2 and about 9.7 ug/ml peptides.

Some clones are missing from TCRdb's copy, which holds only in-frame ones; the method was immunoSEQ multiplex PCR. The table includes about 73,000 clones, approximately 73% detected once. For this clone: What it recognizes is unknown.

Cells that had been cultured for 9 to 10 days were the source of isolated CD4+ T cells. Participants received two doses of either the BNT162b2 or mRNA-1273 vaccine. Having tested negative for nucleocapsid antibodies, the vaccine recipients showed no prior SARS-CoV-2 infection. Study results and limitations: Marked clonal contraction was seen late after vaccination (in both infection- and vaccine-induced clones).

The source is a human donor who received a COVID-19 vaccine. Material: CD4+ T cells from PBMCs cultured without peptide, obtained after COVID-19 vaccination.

The CDR3 DNA reads as TGCGCCAGCAGCTACGGATCAGGGAGGGAGACCCAGTACTTC. Translating it yields CASSYGSGRETQYF. The chain is built from TRBV5-1 and TRBJ2-5; perhaps TRBD2 as D (6 bases). The CDR3 sequence is 14 residues long. With 3 bases removed from V and 5 bases from J, the gap between germline ends came to 14 bases. CDR1 and CDR2 (germline): SGHRS, YFSETQ.